In its sample, the clone carrying this T cell receptor (beta chain) was seen a few times. What it binds is unknown. TCRdb itself ran the 5' RACE reads through MiXCR, one entry per CDR3 protein. The sample holds around 100,000 distinct CDR3 sequences, around 24% seen once. This entry comes from a study of CD8 T cells in ankylosing spondylitis. Findings and limits, study-wide: It was reported that disease-linked clones were significantly enriched in matched ankylosing spondylitis synovial fluid.

CDR3 length: 14 amino acids. V was cut by 6 bases and J by 6 bases, with 14 bases left in between. V is TRBV12-3 or TRBV12-4 and J is TRBJ2-2; possible D gene TRBD1, 6 bases. The clonotype was recovered from a male donor with ankylosing spondylitis. The sequenced sample consisted of synovial fluid, either unsorted or a sorted T cell fraction (not recorded which). CDR3 sequence reads: CASSREGVAGELFF. CDR3 coding DNA: TGTGCCAGCAGCCGAGAGGGGGTCGCCGGGGAGCTGTTTTTT.